Presented here are 16 T cell receptor beta chains from one specimen sequenced in a study of cytomegalovirus exposure and HLA in healthy donors. The PCR made use of 60 Vbeta and 13 Jbeta primers. Produced via immunoSEQ multiplex PCR; TCRdb's table is partial and in-frame only. The sample lists some 120,000 clones; 80% were seen once. The source material was PBMCs. The receptors stem from a man aged 35-49 years in good health and CMV-seronegative.

Worth noting for this clone: Within the sample, other DNA sequences also encode this same CDR3. The chain joins TRBV30 to TRBJ2-7; the match to TRBD1 covers 8 bases. This CDR3 has 14 residues. The V and J ends lost 1 base and 1 base, in that order; junction bases with no gene match: 3. Per the germline V gene, CDR1 is GTSNPN and CDR2 is SVGIG (reference sequence). The CDR3 sequence is CAWSGTGISYEQYF. The CDR3 region has the DNA TGTGCCTGGAGTGGGACAGGGATATCCTACGAGCAGTACTTC.

This clone was seen only a few times. V usage is TRBV2 and J usage is TRBJ2-4; D uncertain. The CDR3 has 15 amino acids. Trimming removed 8 bases at V and 2 bases at J, with 16 bases between. CDR1 and CDR2 (germline): SNHLY, FYNNEI. Here the CDR3 DNA reads TGTGCCAGCTCGGAAAGTGAGGAGACCAAAAACATTCAGTACTTC. Amino acids: CASSESEETKNIQYF. Combining the CDR3 with reference TRBV2 and TRBJ2-4 gives the whole variable domain EPEVTQTPSHQVTQMGQEVILRCVPISNHLYFYWYRQILGQKVEFLVSFYNNEISEKSEIFDDQFSVERPDGSNFTLKIRSTKLEDSAMYFCASSESEETKNIQYFGAGTRLSVL.

The rearrangement uses TRBV28 and TRBJ1-1, with D possibly being TRBD1 (6 bases). Trimming left V 6 bases short and J 2 bases short, with 13 bases between. The CDR3 runs to 14 residues. Germline CDR1 reads MDHEN; CDR2 reads SYDVKM. CDR3 sequence: CASRTTGANTEAFF. The CDR3 DNA reads TGTGCCAGCAGAACGACAGGAGCAAACACTGAAGCTTTCTTT.

V is TRBV5-6 and J is TRBJ2-5; no definite D call. The CDR3 is made up of 16 amino acids. V was trimmed by 0 bases and J by 2 bases, leaving 14 bases between them. Germline CDR1 is SGHDT and CDR2 is YYEEEE. CDR3 sequence (DNA): TGTGCCAGCAGCTTGGACTGGCGCGGCCTTCAAGAGACCCAGTACTTC. The encoded protein is CASSLDWRGLQETQYF.

The chain has TRBV6-1 and TRBJ2-2, with 8 bases fitting TRBD1. This CDR3 spans 14 amino acids. Germline V gene lookup returns CDR1 MNHNS and CDR2 SASEGT. Trimming took 6 bases from V and 5 from J; bases not matched to a gene: 5. The CDR3: CASSGQGLTGELFF. In DNA form, the CDR3 reads TGTGCCAGCAGCGGACAGGGTTTGACCGGGGAGCTGTTTTTT.

The gene calls are TRBV6-6 and TRBJ2-3; D may be TRBD2 (7 bases). The V end was cut by 6 bases, the J end by 5 bases, with 15 bases between. CDR3 size: 14 residues. The germline V gene encodes CDR1 MNHNY and CDR2 SVGAGI (reference sequence). In nucleotides, the CDR3 is TGTGCCAGCAGACTGGGGGGGCCGGGAGATACGCAGTATTTT. Translated: CASRLGGPGDTQYF.

The chain has TRBV2 and TRBJ2-3; a possible D gene is TRBD1 (6 bases). CDR1 and CDR2 from the germline V gene are SNHLY and FYNNEI. Deletions cut 9 bases from V and 14 bases from J, with 21 bases between. This CDR3 has 12 residues. The DNA for the CDR3 is TGTGCCAGACCTCGTGGACAGTCACTTATGTATTTT. Its translation: CARPRGQSLMYF.

V usage is TRBV5-4 and J usage is TRBJ2-5, with D perhaps matching TRBD1 (7 bases). Between the trimmed V and J ends, which lost 0 bases and 1 base, there was a span of 13 bases. The CDR3 length is 16 residues. Germline lookup yields CDR1 SGHNT and CDR2 YYREEE (reference sequence). The CDR3 nucleotides are TGTGCCAGCAGCTTGGGGGCAGGGGGGTCCCAAGAGACCCAGTACTTC. This translates into CASSLGAGGSQETQYF.

The gene calls are TRBV5-6 and TRBJ1-4, with a possible D match to TRBD1 (5 bases). V was shortened by 4 bases and J by 8 bases, with 18 bases between the two germline ends. The length of the CDR3 is 15 residues. The germline gives CDR1 SGHDT, CDR2 YYEEEE. The CDR3 nucleotides are TGTGCCAGCAGCGTTTACAGCCCGGGGGGAGAAAAACTGTTTTTT. Protein product: CASSVYSPGGEKLFF. Drawing the rest from reference TRBV5-6 and TRBJ1-4, the complete variable domain is DAGVTQSPTHLIKTRGQQVTLRCSPKSGHDTVSWYQQALGQGPQFIFQYYEEEERQRGNFPDRFSGHQFPNYSSELNVNALLLGDSALYLCASSVYSPGGEKLFFGSGTQLSVL.

The chain couples TRBV28 to TRBJ1-2; D is unresolved. V was cut by 5 bases and J by 4 bases, with 8 bases left in between. The germline gives CDR1 MDHEN, CDR2 SYDVKM. The CDR3 totals 12 residues. The CDR3 here is CASSIRSYGYTF. Written as DNA, the CDR3 is TGTGCCAGCAGTATCAGAAGCTATGGCTACACCTTC.

V gene TRBV6-5 combines with J gene TRBJ2-1; 12 bases match TRBD2. Germline CDR1 reads MNHEY; CDR2 reads SVGAGI. J gave up 3 bases and V 6 bases, and 3 bases lay outside the gene matches. The CDR3 totals 15 residues. CDR3 in DNA: TGTGCCAGCAGCACTAGCGGGAGGTTCTACAATGAGCAGTTCTTC. Its protein product is CASSTSGRFYNEQFF.

V is TRBV15 and J is TRBJ2-7, with D possibly matching TRBD2 (7 bases). The CDR3 loop spans 14 amino acids. Germline CDR1 LNHNV, CDR2 YYDKDF (reference sequence). Trimming took 1 base from V and 3 from J, leaving 10 bases between them. The CDR3 here is CATSRGGGDYEQYF. The CDR3, as DNA: TGTGCCACCAGCAGAGGAGGGGGGGACTACGAGCAGTACTTC.

The chain couples TRBV5-4 to TRBJ2-1; 7 bases match TRBD2. The CDR3 runs to 15 residues. The germline V gene has CDR1 SGHNT and CDR2 YYREEE (reference sequence). V lost 6 bases and J lost 5; bases outside the gene matches: 11. As DNA, the CDR3 is TGTGCCAGCACCTCCGGGGGGAACCCAAACAATGAGCAGTTCTTC. Its protein is CASTSGGNPNNEQFF. The entire variable domain, with the rest obtained from reference TRBV5-4 and TRBJ2-1, is as follows: ETGVTQSPTHLIKTRGQQVTLRCSSQSGHNTVSWYQQALGQGPQFIFQYYREEENGRGNFPPRFSGLQFPNYSSELNVNALELDDSALYLCASTSGGNPNNEQFFGPGTRLTVL.

The chain carries TRBV28 and TRBJ1-2; a weak D match, TRBD1 (5 bases). Germline assignment: CDR1 MDHEN and CDR2 SYDVKM. The length of the CDR3 is 12 residues. Trimming pared 2 bases from V and 8 bases from J, leaving 9 bases between. The CDR3 region is CASSLIRVGYTF. In DNA, the CDR3 is TGTGCCAGCAGTTTAATCAGGGTGGGCTACACCTTC.

As regards this clone: This same CDR3 is encoded by further DNA sequences in the sample. The chain carries TRBV30 and TRBJ1-2; D gene unclear. The CDR3 runs to 11 residues. Germline CDR1 and CDR2: GTSNPN and SVGIG (reference sequence). Deletions cut 2 bases from V and 5 bases from J, with 6 bases between. CDR3: CAWSNSYGYTF. The CDR3 region has the DNA TGTGCCTGGAGTAATAGTTATGGCTACACCTTC.

This clone has just one count. The genes are TRBV7-2 and TRBJ2-7, with D unclear. The ends were cut back, 0 bases at V and 5 bases at J, with 14 bases in the middle. Per germline, CDR1 SGHTA and CDR2 FQGNSA. The CDR3 loop spans 15 amino acids. CDR3 in DNA: TGTGCCAGCAGCTTAGCGCCGTTAGCTGTCCACGAGCAGTACTTC. Translation: CASSLAPLAVHEQYF.